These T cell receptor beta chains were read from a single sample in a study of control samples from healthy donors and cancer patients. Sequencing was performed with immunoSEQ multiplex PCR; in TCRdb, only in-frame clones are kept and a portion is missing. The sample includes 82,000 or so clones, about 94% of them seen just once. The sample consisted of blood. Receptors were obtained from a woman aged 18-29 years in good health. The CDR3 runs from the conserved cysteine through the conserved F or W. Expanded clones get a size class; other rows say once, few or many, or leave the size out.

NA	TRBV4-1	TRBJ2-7	CASSHAGSYEQYF
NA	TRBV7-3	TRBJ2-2	CASSPRPSGTGELFF
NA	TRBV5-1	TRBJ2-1	CASNGLVDNEQFF
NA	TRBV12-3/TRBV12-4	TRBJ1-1	CASSKNTEAFF
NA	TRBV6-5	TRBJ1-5	CASSPTGVKNQPQHF
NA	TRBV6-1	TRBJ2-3	CASSDLSGTGWDTQYF
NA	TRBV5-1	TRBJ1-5	CASSPEGAHQPQHF
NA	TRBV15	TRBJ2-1	CATSRGGTGYQGVGKREQFF
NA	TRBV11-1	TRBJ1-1	CASSPQYRRNTEAFF
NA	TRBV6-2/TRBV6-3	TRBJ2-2	CASSYSVFLAELFF
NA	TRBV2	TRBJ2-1	CASSGQREAYNEQFF
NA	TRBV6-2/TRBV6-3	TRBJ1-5	CASSYMGTQNQPQHF
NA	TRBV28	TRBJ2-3	CASSPQGQVSDTQYF
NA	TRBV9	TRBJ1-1	CASSRTGNTEAFF
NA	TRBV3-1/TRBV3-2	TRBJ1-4	CASSQLQDRGLEKLFF
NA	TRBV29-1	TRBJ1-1	CSSGVGTEAFF
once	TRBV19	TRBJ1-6	CASKHRANSPLHF
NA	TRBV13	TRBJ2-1	CASSFFTGVTYNEQFF
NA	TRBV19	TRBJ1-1	CASTRGYTEAFF
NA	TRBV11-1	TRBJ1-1	CASSFSPGDTEAFF
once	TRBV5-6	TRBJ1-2	CASSPTPGLRGGYTF
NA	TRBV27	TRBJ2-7	CASSSIKRTGFSYEQYF
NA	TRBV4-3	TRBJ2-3	CASSQDRSGTDTQYF
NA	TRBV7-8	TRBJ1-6	CASSSRDRHSPLHF
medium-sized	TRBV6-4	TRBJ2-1	CASSDSRTSSYNEQFF
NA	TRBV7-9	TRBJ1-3	CASSLGTGFGNTIYF
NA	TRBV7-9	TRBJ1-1	CASSLQGGTEAFF
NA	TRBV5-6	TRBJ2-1	CASSRGLAGIRDNEQFF
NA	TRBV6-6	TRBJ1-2	CASSSGGNLHRGYTF
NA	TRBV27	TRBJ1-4	CASSPLVGKVEKLFF
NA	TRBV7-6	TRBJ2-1	CASSGTLTSYNEQFF
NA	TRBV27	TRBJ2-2	CASSLFSFPGELFF
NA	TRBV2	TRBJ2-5	CASSEARSGGVETQYF
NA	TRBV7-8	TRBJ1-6	CASSSPTGPSYNSPLHF
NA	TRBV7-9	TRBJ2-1	CASSLKDSDEQFF
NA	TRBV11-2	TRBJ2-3	CASSLGSEASTDTQYF
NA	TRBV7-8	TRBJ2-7	CASSLGPGQNSYEQYF
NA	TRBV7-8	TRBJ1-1	CASSLIGEVGTAPSSAEAFF
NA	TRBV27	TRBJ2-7	CASSPTLGTGGYEQYF
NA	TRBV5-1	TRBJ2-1	CASSLDGPSKTPGSHNEQFF
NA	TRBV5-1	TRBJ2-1	CASSLEGSSYNEQFF
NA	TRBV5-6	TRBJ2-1	CASSLGILRYNEQFF
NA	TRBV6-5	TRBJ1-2	CATRTGANYGYTF
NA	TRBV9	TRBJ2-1	CASSVLGSYNEQFF
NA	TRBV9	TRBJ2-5	CASSVTPAGETQYF
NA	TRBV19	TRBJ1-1	CASEWGDRPSTEAFF
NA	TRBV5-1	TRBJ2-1	CASIGGLAGGLSYNEQFF
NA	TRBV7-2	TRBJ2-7	CASSLFPFYEQYF
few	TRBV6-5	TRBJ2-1	CASSYSGLLHNEQFF
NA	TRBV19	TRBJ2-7	CASSPGGGPYEQYF
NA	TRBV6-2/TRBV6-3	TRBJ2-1	CASSFSGGGPSYEQFF